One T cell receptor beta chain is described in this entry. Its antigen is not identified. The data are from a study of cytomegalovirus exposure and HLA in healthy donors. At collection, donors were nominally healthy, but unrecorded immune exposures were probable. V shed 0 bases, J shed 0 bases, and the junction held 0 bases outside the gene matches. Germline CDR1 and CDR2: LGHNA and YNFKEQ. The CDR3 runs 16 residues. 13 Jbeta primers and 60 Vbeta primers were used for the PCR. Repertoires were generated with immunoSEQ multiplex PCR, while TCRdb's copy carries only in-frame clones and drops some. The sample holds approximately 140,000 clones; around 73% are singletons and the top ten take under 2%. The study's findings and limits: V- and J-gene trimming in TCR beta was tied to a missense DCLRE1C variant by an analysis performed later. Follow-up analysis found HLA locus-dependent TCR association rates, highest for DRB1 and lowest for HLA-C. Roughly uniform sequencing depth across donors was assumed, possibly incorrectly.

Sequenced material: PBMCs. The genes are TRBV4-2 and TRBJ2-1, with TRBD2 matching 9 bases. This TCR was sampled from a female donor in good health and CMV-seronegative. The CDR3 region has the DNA TGTGCCAGCAGCCAAGAGACTAGCGGCTCCTACAATGAGCAGTTCTTC. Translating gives CASSQETSGSYNEQFF.